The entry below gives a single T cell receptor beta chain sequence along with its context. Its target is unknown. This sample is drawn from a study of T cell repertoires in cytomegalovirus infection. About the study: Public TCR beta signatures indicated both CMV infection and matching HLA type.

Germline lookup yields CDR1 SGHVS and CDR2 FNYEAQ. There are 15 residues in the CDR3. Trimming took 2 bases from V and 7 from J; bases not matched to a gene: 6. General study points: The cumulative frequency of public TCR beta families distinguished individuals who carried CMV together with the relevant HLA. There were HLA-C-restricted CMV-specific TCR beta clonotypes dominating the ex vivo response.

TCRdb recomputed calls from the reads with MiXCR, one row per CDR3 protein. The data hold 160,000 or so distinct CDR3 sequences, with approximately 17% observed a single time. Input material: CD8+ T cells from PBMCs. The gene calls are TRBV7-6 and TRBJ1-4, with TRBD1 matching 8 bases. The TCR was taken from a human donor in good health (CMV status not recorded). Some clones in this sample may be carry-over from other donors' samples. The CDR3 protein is CASSLSGGAGEKLFF. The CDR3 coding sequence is TGTGCCAGCAGCTTATCAGGGGGCGCCGGTGAAAAACTGTTTTTT. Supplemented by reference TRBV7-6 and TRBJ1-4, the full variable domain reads GAGVSQSPRYKVTKRGQDVALRCDPISGHVSLYWYRQALGQGPEFLTYFNYEAQQDKSGLPNDRFSAERPEGSISTLTIQRTEQRDSAMYRCASSLSGGAGEKLFFGSGTQLSVL.